The clone carrying this T cell receptor (beta chain) was recorded only once. Germline V gene data show CDR1 as SGDLS and CDR2 as YYNGEE. V gave up 3 bases and J gave up 0 bases; unmatched junction bases: 5. This CDR3 contains 15 residues. The sample comes from a study of blood T cell repertoires in COVID-19. In the study overall: Material from acute and convalescent COVID-19 was sourced from the United States, Italy and Spain. T cells, B-cell-depleted T cells, or PBMCs provided the cDNA or gDNA that served as material.

Original analysis: Quantification of nucleated cells was approximated via reference gene primer amplification. Only in-frame clones appear in the TCRdb table, and some are missing; sequencing was by immunoSEQ multiplex PCR. V, J and clone size reflect that table, while D and trimming were determined from the DNA. In the table there are under 200,000 clones, around 82% of which are singletons. The TCR originated in a man between 65 and 85 years old with active or convalescent COVID-19. Sequenced input: peripheral blood. The chain joins TRBV9 to TRBJ2-7, with 8 bases that match TRBD1. The CDR3 spells CASSARTGSSYEQYF. The CDR3 DNA sequence: TGTGCCAGCAGCGCACGGACAGGGAGCTCCTACGAGCAGTACTTC.